One TCR beta chain is described in this entry. This CDR3 spans 13 amino acids. CDR1 SGDLS and CDR2 YYNGEE come from the germline V gene. With 1 base removed from V and 8 bases from J, the gap between germline ends came to 7 bases. The data belong to a study of OX40 agonist ivuxolimab in advanced cancers. Libraries were prepared by immunoSEQ multiplex PCR; TCRdb keeps only in-frame clonotypes and omits some of them. The sample shows fewer than 25,000 clones, approximately 89% of them seen only once. Sampling times: baseline, cycle 4 day 1, cycle 7 day 1. The source is an adult with an advanced solid tumor such as melanoma, head and neck, liver or kidney cancer. The chain has TRBV9 and TRBJ1-6; D is undetermined. Sequenced here: CD4+ or CD8+ T cells sorted from blood, sampled in a trial of the OX40 agonist ivuxolimab. The CDR3 sequence is CASSVWVDSPLHF. The CDR3 nucleotides read TGTGCCAGCAGCGTATGGGTCGATTCACCCCTCCACTTT. The full variable domain, its missing parts supplied by reference TRBV9 and TRBJ1-6, is DSGVTQTPKHLITATGQRVTLRCSPRSGDLSVYWYQQSLDQGLQFLIQYYNGEERAKGNILERFSAQQFPDLHSELNLSSLELGDSALYFCASSVWVDSPLHFGNGTRLTVT.